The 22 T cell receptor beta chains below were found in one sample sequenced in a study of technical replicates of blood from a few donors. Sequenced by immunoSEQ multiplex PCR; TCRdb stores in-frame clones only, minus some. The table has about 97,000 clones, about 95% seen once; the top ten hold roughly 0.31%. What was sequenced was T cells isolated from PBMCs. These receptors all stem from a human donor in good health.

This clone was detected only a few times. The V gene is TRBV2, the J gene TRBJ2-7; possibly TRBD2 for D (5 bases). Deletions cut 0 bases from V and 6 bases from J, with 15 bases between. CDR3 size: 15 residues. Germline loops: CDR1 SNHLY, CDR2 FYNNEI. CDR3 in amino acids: CASSEALGTGSEQYF. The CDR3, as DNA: TGTGCCAGCAGTGAAGCGCTTGGCACGGGAAGCGAGCAGTACTTC.

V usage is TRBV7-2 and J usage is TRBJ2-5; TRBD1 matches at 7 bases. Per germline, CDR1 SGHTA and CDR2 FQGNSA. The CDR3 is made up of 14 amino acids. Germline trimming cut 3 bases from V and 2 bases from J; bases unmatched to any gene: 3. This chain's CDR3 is CASSLTGLQETQYF. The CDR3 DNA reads TGTGCCAGCAGCTTGACAGGGCTTCAAGAGACCCAGTACTTC.

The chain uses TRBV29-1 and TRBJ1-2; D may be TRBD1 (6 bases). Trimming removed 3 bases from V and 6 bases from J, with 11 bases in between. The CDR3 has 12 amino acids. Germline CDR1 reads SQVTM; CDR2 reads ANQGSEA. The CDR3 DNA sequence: TGCAGCGTTGATGGGGGGGGCCATGGCTACACCTTC. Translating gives CSVDGGGHGYTF.

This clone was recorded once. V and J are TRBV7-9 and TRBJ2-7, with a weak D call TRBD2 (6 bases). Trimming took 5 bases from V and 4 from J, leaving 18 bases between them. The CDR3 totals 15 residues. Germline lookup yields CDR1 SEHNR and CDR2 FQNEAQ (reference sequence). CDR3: CASSHNYMEGYEQYF. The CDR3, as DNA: TGTGCCAGCAGCCATAATTACATGGAGGGGTACGAGCAGTACTTC.

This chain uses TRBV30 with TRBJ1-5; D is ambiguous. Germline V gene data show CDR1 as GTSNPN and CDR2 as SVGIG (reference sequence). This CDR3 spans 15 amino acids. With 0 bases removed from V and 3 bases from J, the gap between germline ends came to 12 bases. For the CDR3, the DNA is TGTGCCTGGAGTGTACTCAGCGGTATCAATCAGCCCCAGCATTTT. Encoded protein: CAWSVLSGINQPQHF.

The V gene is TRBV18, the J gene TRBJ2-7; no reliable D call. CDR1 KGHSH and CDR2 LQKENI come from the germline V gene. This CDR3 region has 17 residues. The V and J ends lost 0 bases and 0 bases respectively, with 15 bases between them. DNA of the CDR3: TGTGCCAGCTCACCACCGTCTTCGTCGTCTTACTCCTACGAGCAGTACTTC. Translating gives CASSPPSSSSYSYEQYF.

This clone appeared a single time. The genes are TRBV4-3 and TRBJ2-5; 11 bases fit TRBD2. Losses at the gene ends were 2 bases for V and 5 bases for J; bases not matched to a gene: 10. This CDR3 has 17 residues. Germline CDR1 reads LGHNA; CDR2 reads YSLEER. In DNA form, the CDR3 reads TGCGCCAGCAGCCAATGGGAGGCGACTAGCGGGAAGGAGACCCAGTACTTC. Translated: CASSQWEATSGKETQYF.

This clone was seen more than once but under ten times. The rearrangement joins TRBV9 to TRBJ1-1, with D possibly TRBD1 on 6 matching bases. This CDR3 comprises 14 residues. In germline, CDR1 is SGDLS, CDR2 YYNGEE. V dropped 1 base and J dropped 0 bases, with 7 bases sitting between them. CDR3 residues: CASSVTGMNTEAFF. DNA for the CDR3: TGTGCCAGCAGCGTAACAGGGATGAACACTGAAGCTTTCTTT.

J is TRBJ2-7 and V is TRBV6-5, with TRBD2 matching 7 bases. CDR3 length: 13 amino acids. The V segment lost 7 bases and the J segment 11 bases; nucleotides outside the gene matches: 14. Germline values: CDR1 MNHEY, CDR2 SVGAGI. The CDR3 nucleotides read TGTGCCAGCACTCCGGGGGAGGGCCTCCGGGAGTACTTC. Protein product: CASTPGEGLREYF.

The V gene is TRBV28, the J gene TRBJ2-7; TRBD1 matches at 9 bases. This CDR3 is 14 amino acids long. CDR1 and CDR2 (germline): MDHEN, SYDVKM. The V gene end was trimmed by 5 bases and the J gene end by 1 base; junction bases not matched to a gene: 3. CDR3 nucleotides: TGTGCCAGCAGTCCGGGGACAGGGTCCTACGAGCAGTACTTC. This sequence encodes CASSPGTGSYEQYF.

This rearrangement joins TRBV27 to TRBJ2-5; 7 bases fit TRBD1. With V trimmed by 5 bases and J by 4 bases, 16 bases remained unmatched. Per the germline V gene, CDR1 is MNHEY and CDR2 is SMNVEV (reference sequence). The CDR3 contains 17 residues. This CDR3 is CASSPTLGQVVGETQYF. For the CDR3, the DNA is TGTGCCAGCAGTCCTACCCTTGGACAGGTAGTGGGAGAGACCCAGTACTTC.

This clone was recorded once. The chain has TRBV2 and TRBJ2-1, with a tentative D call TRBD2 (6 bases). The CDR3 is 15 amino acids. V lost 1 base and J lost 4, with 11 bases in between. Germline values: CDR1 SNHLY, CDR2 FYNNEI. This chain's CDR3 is CASSEGRENYNEQFF. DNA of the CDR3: TGTGCCAGCAGTGAAGGTCGGGAGAATTACAATGAGCAGTTCTTC.

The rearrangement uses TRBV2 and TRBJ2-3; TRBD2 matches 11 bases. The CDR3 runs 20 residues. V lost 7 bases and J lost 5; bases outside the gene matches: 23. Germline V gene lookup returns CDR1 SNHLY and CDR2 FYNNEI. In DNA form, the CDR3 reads TGTGCCAGCAACAGAAGGACTACCGGGACTAGCGGCCTACTCGGAGATACGCAGTATTTT. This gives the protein CASNRRTTGTSGLLGDTQYF.

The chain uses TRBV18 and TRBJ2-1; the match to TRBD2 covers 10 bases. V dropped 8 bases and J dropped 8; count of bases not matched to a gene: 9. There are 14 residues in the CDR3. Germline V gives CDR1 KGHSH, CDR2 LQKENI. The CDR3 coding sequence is TGTGCCAGCAGTCCGGCTAGCGGGAGCCATGAGCAGTTCTTC. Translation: CASSPASGSHEQFF.

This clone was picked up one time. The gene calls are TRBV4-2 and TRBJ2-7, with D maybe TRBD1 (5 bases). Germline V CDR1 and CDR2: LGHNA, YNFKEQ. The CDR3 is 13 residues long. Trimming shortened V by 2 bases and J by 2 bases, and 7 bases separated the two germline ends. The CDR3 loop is CASSQWTTYEQYF. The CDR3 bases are TGTGCCAGCAGCCAATGGACAACCTACGAGCAGTACTTC.

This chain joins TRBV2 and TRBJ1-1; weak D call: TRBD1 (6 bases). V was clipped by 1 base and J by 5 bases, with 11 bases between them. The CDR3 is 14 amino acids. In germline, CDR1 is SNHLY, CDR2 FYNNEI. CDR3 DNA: TGTGCCAGCAGTGAAGTCAGGGGAAGTACTGAAGCTTTCTTT. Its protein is CASSEVRGSTEAFF.

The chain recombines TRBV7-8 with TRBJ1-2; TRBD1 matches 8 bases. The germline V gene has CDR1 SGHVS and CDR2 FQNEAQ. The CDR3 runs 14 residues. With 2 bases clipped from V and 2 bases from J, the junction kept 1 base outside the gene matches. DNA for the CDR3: TGTGCCAGCAGCTTATACAGGGGGAACTATGGCTACACCTTC. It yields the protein CASSLYRGNYGYTF.

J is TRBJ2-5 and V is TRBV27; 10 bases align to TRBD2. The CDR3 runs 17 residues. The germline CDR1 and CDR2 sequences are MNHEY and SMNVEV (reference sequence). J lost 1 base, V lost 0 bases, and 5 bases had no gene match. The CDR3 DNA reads TGTGCCAGCAGTTTATCGATGGCTAGCGGGAGCCAAGAGACCCAGTACTTC. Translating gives CASSLSMASGSQETQYF.

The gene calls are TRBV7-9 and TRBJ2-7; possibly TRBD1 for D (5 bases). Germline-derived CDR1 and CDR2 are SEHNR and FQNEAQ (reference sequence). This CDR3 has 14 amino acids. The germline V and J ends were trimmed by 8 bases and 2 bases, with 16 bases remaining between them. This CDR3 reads CASLPHRFPYEQYF. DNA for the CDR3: TGTGCCAGCCTACCACACAGGTTCCCCTACGAGCAGTACTTC.

CDR3 residues: CASSLGSGFYNEQFF. As DNA, the CDR3 is TGCGCCAGCAGCTTGGGTAGCGGGTTCTACAATGAGCAGTTCTTC. This chain connects TRBV5-1 to TRBJ2-1; TRBD2 matches at 7 bases. The CDR3 contains 15 residues. Trimming took 0 bases from V and 3 from J; bases not matched to a gene: 3. Per the germline V gene, CDR1 is SGHRS and CDR2 is YFSETQ.

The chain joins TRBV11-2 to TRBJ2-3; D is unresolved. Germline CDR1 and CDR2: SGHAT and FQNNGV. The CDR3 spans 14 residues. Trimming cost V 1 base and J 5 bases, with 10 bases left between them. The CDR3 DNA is TGTGCCAGCAGCTTAGCTACGTTTATAGATACGCAGTATTTT. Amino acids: CASSLATFIDTQYF. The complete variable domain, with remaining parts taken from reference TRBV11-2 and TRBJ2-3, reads EAGVAQSPRYKIIEKRQSVAFWCNPISGHATLYWYQQILGQGPKLLIQFQNNGVVDDSQLPKDRFSAERLKGVDSTLKIQPAKLEDSAVYLCASSLATFIDTQYFGPGTRLTVL.

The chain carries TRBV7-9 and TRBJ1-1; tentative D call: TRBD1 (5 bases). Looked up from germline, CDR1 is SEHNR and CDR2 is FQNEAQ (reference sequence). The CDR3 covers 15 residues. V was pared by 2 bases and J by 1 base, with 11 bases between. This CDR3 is CASSLKVGGNTEAFF. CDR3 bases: TGTGCCAGCAGCTTAAAAGTGGGGGGGAACACTGAAGCTTTCTTT. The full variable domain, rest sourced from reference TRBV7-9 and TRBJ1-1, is DTGVSQNPRHKITKRGQNVTFRCDPISEHNRLYWYRQTLGQGPEFLTYFQNEAQLEKSRLLSDRFSAERPKGSFSTLEIQRTEQGDSAMYLCASSLKVGGNTEAFFGQGTRLTVV.